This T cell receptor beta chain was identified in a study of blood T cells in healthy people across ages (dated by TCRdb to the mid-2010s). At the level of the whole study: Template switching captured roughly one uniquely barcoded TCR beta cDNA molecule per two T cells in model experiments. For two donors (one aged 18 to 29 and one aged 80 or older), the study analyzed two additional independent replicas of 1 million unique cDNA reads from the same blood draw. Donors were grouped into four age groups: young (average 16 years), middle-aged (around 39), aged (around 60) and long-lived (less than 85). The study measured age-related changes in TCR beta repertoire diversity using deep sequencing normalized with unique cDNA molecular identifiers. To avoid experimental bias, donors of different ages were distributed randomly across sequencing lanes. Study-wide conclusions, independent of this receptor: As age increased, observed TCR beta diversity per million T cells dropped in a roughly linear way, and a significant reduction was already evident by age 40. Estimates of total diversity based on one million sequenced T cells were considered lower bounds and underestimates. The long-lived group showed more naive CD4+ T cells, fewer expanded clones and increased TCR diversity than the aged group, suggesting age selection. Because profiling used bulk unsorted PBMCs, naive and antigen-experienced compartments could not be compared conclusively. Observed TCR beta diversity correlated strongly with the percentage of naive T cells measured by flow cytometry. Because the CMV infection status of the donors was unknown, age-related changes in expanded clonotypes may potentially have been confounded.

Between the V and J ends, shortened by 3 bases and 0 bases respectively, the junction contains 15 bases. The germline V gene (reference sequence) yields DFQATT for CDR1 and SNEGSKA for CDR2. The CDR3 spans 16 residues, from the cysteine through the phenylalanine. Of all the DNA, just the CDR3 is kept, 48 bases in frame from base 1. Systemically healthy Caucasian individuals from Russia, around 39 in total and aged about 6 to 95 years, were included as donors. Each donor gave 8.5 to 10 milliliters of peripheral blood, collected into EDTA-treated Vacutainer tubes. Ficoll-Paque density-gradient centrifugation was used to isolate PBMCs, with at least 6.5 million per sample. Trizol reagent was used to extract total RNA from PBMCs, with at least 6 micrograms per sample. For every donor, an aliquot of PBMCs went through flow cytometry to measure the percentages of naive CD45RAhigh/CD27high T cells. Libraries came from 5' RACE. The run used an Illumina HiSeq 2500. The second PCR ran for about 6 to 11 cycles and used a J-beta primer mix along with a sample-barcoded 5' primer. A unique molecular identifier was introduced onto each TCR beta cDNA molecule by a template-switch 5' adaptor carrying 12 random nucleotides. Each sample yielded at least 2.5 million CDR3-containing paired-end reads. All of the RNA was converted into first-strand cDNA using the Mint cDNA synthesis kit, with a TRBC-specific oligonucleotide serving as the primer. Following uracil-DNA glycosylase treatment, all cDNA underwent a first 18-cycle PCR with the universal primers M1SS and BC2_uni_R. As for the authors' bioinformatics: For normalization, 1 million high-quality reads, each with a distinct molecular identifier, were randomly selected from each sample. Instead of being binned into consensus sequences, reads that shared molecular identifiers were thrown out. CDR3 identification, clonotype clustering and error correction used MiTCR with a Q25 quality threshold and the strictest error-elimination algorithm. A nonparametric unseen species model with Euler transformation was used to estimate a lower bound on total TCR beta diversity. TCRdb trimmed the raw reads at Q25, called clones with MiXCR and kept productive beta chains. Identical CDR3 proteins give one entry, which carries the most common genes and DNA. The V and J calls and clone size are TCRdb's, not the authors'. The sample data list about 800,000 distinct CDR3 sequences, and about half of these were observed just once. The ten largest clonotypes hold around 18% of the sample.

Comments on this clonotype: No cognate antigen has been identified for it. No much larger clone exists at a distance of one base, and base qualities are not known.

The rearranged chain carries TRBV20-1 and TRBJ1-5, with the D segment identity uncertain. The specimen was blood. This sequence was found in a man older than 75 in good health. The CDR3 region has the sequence CSARPVSSYSNQPQHF. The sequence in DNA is TGCAGTGCTAGGCCCGTTAGCTCCTATAGCAATCAGCCCCAGCATTTT.